This T cell receptor (beta chain) was observed in a study of T cell responses to AZD1222 COVID-19 vaccine. Study-wide results and caveats: Among the donors, most were white British and more were female, and clonal diversity was possibly underestimated.

A word on this clone: Its antigen is not identified.

Using immunoSEQ multiplex PCR, the repertoire was profiled, and TCRdb retains in-frame clones only, with some absent. Of 150,000 to 200,000 clones in the sample, approximately 92% were seen once. From germline, CDR1 is MRHNA and CDR2 SNTAGT. Trimming left V 4 bases short and J 4 bases short, with 10 bases between. The CDR3 is made up of 13 amino acids. The sequence was obtained from an adult in good health. The sequenced sample was peripheral blood, obtained on day 0 of AZD1222 vaccination. J is TRBJ1-1 and V is TRBV6-4; no clear D. CDR3 bases: TGTGCCAGCAGTGTGAGGCGGGGCACTGAAGCTTTCTTT. It yields the protein CASSVRRGTEAFF.